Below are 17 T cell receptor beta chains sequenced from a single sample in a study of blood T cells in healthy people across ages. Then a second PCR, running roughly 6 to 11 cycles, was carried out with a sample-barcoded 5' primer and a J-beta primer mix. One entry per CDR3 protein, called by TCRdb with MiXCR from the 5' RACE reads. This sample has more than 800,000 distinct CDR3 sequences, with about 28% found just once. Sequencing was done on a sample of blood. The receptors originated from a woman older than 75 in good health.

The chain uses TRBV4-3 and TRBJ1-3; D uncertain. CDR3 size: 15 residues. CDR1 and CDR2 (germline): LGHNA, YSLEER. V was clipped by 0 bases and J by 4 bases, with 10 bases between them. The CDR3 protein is CASSQDKGFGNTIYF. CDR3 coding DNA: TGCGCCAGCAGCCAAGATAAAGGGTTCGGAAACACCATATATTTT.

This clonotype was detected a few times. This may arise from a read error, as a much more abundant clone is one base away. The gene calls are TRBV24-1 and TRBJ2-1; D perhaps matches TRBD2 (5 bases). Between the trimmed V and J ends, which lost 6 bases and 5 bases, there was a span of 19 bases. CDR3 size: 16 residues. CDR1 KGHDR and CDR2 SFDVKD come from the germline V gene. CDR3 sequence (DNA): TGTGCCACCAGTCAGGTTGGAAGCGGAAGGAACAATGAGCAGTTCTTC. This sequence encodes CATSQVGSGRNNEQFF.

CDR3 residues: CASSYGTGNEKLFF. The CDR3 DNA follows: TGTGCCAGCAGCTACGGGACCGGGAATGAAAAACTGTTTTTT. The chain joins TRBV3-1 to TRBJ1-4; D perhaps matches TRBD1 (5 bases). Germline V gene data show CDR1 as LGHDT and CDR2 as YNNKEL (reference sequence). Trimming cost V 5 bases and J 5 bases, with 12 bases left between them. The CDR3 covers 14 residues. Using reference TRBV3-1 and TRBJ1-4 for the parts outside the CDR3, the full variable domain is DTAVSQTPKYLVTQMGNDKSIKCEQNLGHDTMYWYKQDSKKFLKIMFSYNNKELIINETVPNRFSPKSPDKAHLNLHINSLELGDSAVYFCASSYGTGNEKLFFGSGTQLSVL.

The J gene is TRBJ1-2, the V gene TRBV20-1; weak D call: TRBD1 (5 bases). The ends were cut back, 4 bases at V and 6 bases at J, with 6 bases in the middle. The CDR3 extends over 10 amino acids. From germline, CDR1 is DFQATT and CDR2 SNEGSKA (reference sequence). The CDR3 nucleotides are TGCAGTGCTAAGGGGAATGGCTACACCTTC. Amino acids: CSAKGNGYTF.

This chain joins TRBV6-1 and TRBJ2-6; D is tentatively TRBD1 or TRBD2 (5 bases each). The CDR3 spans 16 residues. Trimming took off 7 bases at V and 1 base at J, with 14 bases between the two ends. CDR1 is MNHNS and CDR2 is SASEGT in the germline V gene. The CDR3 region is CASNSGWGSGANVLTF. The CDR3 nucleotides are TGTGCCAGCAACTCCGGGTGGGGGTCTGGGGCCAACGTCCTGACTTTC.

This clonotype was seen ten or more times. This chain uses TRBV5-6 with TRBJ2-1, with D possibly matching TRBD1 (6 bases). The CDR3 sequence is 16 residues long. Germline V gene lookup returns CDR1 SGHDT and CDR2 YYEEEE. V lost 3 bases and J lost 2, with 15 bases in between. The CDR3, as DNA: TGTGCCAGCAGCTCGACTCAGGGGACCCCCTACAATGAGCAGTTCTTC. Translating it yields CASSSTQGTPYNEQFF.

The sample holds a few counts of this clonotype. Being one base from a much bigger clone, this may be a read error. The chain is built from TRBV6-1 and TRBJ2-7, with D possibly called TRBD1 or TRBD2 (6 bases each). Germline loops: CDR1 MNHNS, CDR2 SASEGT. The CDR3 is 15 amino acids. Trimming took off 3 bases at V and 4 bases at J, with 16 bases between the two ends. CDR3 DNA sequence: TGTGCCAGCAGTGAGACGGACACAGGGAGGTACGAGCAGTACTTC. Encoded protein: CASSETDTGRYEQYF.

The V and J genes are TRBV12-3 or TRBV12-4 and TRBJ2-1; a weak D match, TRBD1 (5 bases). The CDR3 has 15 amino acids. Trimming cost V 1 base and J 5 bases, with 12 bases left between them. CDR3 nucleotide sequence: TGTGCCAGCAGTTTAGGAAGGGGTACAAACAATGAGCAGTTCTTC. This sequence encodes CASSLGRGTNNEQFF.

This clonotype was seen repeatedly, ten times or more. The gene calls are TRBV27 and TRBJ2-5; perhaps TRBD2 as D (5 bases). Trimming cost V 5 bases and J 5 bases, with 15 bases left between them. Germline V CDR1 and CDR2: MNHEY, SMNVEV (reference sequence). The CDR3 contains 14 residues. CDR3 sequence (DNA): TGTGCCAGCAGTCCCATAGGAGGTTACGAGACCCAGTACTTC. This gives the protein CASSPIGGYETQYF.

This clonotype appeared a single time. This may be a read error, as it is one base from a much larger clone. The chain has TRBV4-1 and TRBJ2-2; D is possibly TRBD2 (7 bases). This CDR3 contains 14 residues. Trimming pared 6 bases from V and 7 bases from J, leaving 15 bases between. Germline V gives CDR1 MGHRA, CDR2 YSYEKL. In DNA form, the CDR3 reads TGCGCCAGCAGAAGGGGGGGTAGTGACGGGGAGCTGTTTTTT. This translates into CASRRGGSDGELFF.

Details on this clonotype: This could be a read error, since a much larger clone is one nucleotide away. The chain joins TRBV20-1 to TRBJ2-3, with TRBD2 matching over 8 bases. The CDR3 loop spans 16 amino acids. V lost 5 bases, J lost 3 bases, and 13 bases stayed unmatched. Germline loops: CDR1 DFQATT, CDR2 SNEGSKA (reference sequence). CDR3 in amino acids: CSAGDPLRGDTDTQYF. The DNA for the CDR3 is TGCAGTGCTGGGGACCCCTTGCGGGGGGATACAGATACGCAGTATTTT.

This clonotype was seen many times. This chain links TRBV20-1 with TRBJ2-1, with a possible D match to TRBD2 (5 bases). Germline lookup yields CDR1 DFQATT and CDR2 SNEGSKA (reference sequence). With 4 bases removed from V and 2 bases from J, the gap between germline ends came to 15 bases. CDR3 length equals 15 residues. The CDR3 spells CSANRGTIPYNEQFF. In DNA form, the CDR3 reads TGCAGTGCTAACCGGGGAACTATTCCCTACAATGAGCAGTTCTTC.

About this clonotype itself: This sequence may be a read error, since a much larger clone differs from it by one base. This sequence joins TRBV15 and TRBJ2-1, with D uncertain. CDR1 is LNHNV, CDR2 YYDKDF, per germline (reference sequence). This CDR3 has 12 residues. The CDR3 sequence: CASSRDGDEQFF. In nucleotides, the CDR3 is TGTGCCTCCAGCAGAGATGGCGATGAGCAGTTCTTC.

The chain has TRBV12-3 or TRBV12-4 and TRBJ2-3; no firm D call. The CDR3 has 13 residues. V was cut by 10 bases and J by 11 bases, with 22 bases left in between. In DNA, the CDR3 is TGTGCCATCACGAGCGTGAGAGCAGATGTGCAGTATTTT. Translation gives CAITSVRADVQYF.

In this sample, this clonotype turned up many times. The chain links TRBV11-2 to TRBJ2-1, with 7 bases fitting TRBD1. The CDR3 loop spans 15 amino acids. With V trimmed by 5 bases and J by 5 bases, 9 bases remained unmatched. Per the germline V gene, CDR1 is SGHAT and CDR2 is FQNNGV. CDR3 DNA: TGTGCCAGCAGCCCAAGACAGGGAACACACAATGAGCAGTTCTTC. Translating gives CASSPRQGTHNEQFF.

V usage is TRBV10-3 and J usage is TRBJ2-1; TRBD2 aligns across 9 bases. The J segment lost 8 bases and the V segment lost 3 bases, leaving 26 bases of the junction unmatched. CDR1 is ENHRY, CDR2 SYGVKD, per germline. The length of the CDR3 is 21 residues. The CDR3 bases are TGTGCCATCAGTGACTCAGCCGGGGGTCACCTAGCGGGATCATGGCGTCATGAGCAGTTCTTC. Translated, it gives CAISDSAGGHLAGSWRHEQFF.

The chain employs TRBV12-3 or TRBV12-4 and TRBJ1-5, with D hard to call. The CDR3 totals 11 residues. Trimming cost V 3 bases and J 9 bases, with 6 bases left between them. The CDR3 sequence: CASSFSGPQHF. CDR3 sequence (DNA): TGTGCCAGCAGTTTCAGTGGGCCCCAGCATTTT.